The 27 T cell receptor beta chains presented below share a single source sample, sequenced in a study of T cell responses to AZD1222 COVID-19 vaccine. Repertoires were generated with immunoSEQ multiplex PCR, while TCRdb's copy carries only in-frame clones and drops some. The table includes 130,000 or so clones, approximately 93% detected once. Sequencing used peripheral blood, obtained on day 0 of AZD1222 vaccination. The source is an adult in good health.

The chain couples TRBV30 to TRBJ1-1; D unclear. The CDR3 has 14 residues. CDR1 is GTSNPN and CDR2 is SVGIG in the germline V gene (reference sequence). Deletions cut 0 bases from V and 11 bases from J, with 19 bases between. The chain's CDR3 is CAWSVLGTPPGAFF. The DNA for the CDR3 is TGTGCCTGGAGTGTACTCGGCACCCCCCCAGGCGCTTTCTTT.

The DNA for the CDR3 is TGTGCCAGCTCACCACAGGTTAACACTGAAGCTTTCTTT. Its protein is CASSPQVNTEAFF. The chain uses TRBV18 and TRBJ1-1; D not resolved. The CDR3 has 13 residues. V shed 1 base and J shed 2 bases, with 5 bases lying between them. Germline V gene sequence: CDR1 KGHSH, CDR2 LQKENI.

The J gene is TRBJ2-2, the V gene TRBV3-1 (or the pseudogene TRBV3-2); TRBD2 is a possible D gene (6 bases). CDR1 and CDR2 (germline): LGHDT, YNNKEL (reference sequence). The ends were cut back, 1 base at V and 3 bases at J, with 12 bases in the middle. This CDR3 spans 16 amino acids. The CDR3 loop reads CASSQVGGWDTGELFF. DNA of the CDR3: TGTGCCAGCAGCCAAGTCGGAGGGTGGGACACCGGGGAGCTGTTTTTT.

This sequence joins TRBV7-8 and TRBJ1-1; D uncertain. Per germline, CDR1 SGHVS and CDR2 FQNEAQ. V was clipped by 5 bases and J by 1 base, with 14 bases between them. The length of the CDR3 is 15 residues. The CDR3 region has the DNA TGTGCCAGCAGCATAGGACCACCCGGGAACACTGAAGCTTTCTTT. Amino acid sequence: CASSIGPPGNTEAFF.

The chain joins TRBV4-1 to TRBJ2-5; TRBD2 matches 11 bases. V lost 3 bases to trimming and J lost 5 bases; unmatched junction nucleotides: 8. Germline V gives CDR1 MGHRA, CDR2 YSYEKL. CDR3 size: 16 residues. This chain's CDR3 is CASSHGASGGWETQYF. The CDR3 DNA sequence: TGCGCCAGCAGCCACGGAGCTAGCGGGGGGTGGGAGACCCAGTACTTC.

This chain uses TRBV5-1 with TRBJ2-1, with 9 bases identical to TRBD1. With 4 bases clipped from V and 5 bases from J, the junction kept 10 bases outside the gene matches. Germline lookup yields CDR1 SGHRS and CDR2 YFSETQ. The CDR3 extends over 16 amino acids. The CDR3 region has the DNA TGCGCCAGCAGCCCCGTGGCGGGACAGGGAAACAATGAGCAGTTCTTC. This encodes CASSPVAGQGNNEQFF. The variable domain in full, completed from reference TRBV5-1 and TRBJ2-1, reads KAGVTQTPRYLIKTRGQQVTLSCSPISGHRSVSWYQQTPGQGLQFLFEYFSETQRNKGNFPGRFSGRQFSNSRSEMNVSTLELGDSALYLCASSPVAGQGNNEQFFGPGTRLTVL.

This clone occurred once. The chain carries TRBV9 and TRBJ2-2; D unresolved. The CDR3 length is 13 residues. V lost 0 bases and J 6 bases, leaving 6 bases between the germline ends. CDR1 and CDR2 from the germline V gene are SGDLS and YYNGEE. The chain's CDR3 is CASSVEGSGELFF. CDR3 bases: TGTGCCAGCAGCGTAGAAGGGTCCGGGGAGCTGTTTTTT. The complete variable domain, with remaining parts taken from reference TRBV9 and TRBJ2-2, reads DSGVTQTPKHLITATGQRVTLRCSPRSGDLSVYWYQQSLDQGLQFLIQYYNGEERAKGNILERFSAQQFPDLHSELNLSSLELGDSALYFCASSVEGSGELFFGEGSRLTVL.

The gene calls are TRBV5-4 and TRBJ1-1, with D maybe TRBD1 (6 bases). This CDR3 is 13 amino acids long. Trimming left V 4 bases short and J 1 base short, with 8 bases between. Germline V gene lookup returns CDR1 SGHNT and CDR2 YYREEE (reference sequence). The CDR3 nucleotides read TGTGCCAGCAGCCCCAGGGGGAACACTGAAGCTTTCTTT. Its translation: CASSPRGNTEAFF.

The chain employs TRBV9 and TRBJ2-1; D not certain. CDR3 length equals 12 residues. In germline, CDR1 is SGDLS, CDR2 YYNGEE. Trimming took off 0 bases at V and 9 bases at J, with 7 bases between the two ends. Written as DNA, the CDR3 is TGTGCCAGCAGCGTAGGCCATCTTGAGCAGTTCTTC. It encodes CASSVGHLEQFF.

The gene calls are TRBV7-8 and TRBJ2-2, with a possible D match to TRBD2 (5 bases). V was cut by 4 bases and J by 8 bases, with 20 bases left in between. Germline CDR1 and CDR2: SGHVS and FQNEAQ. This CDR3 is 16 amino acids long. The DNA for the CDR3 is TGTGCCAGCAGCTCCGGCCCGGGATTCACCCCGGGGGAGCTGTTTTTT. It is translated as CASSSGPGFTPGELFF. Full variable domain (rest looked up from reference TRBV7-8 and TRBJ2-2): GAGVSQSPRYKVAKRGQDVALRCDPISGHVSLFWYQQALGQGPEFLTYFQNEAQLDKSGLPSDRFFAERPEGSVSTLKIQRTQQEDSAVYLCASSSGPGFTPGELFFGEGSRLTVL.

This clone came up a few times. This sequence joins TRBV4-2 and TRBJ1-1, with D uncertain. The CDR3 has 12 residues. Germline V gene data show CDR1 as LGHNA and CDR2 as YNFKEQ. The ends were cut back, 2 bases at V and 4 bases at J, with 5 bases in the middle. In DNA form, the CDR3 reads TGTGCCAGCAGCCAACACTCCACTGAAGCTTTCTTT. It specifies CASSQHSTEAFF.

The CDR3 here is CASSWTSGGAEQFF. In DNA form, the CDR3 reads TGTGCCAGCAGTTGGACTAGCGGGGGGGCAGAGCAGTTCTTC. V is TRBV6-5 and J is TRBJ2-1; 15 bases map to TRBD2. Unmatched junction bases numbered 2, after V lost 4 bases and J lost 10 bases. The germline V gene encodes CDR1 MNHEY and CDR2 SVGAGI. This CDR3 comprises 14 residues.

V usage is TRBV7-8 and J usage is TRBJ2-7; TRBD2 might be the D (5 bases). Germline V gene sequence: CDR1 SGHVS, CDR2 FQNEAQ. V gave up 1 base and J gave up 6 bases, with 16 bases separating them. The CDR3 has 15 residues. The CDR3 DNA reads as TGTGCCAGCAGCTTAGTTTCCGGCCTAGCTGGCGAGCAGTACTTC. Translation: CASSLVSGLAGEQYF.

The CDR3 nucleotides are TGTGCCAGCAGCTTAGGGCGGGAGAGGAACACTGAAGCTTTCTTT. It specifies CASSLGRERNTEAFF. The chain combines TRBV7-2 with TRBJ1-1, with no clear D. CDR3 length: 15 amino acids. Per the germline V gene, CDR1 is SGHTA and CDR2 is FQGNSA. V lost 1 base and J 1 base, leaving 10 bases between the germline ends. Variable domain in full (rest from reference TRBV7-2 and TRBJ1-1): GAGVSQSPSNKVTEKGKDVELRCDPISGHTALYWYRQSLGQGLEFLIYFQGNSAPDKSGLPSDRFSAERTGGSVSTLTIQRTQQEDSAVYLCASSLGRERNTEAFFGQGTRLTVV.

The chain couples TRBV27 to TRBJ2-1; 9 positions agree with TRBD1. V dropped 5 bases and J dropped 14; count of bases not matched to a gene: 16. The CDR3 loop spans 15 amino acids. Per the germline V gene, CDR1 is MNHEY and CDR2 is SMNVEV (reference sequence). The CDR3 sequence: CASSPTDSTGGDEFF. The CDR3 bases are TGTGCCAGCAGTCCAACAGATTCGACAGGGGGGGACGAGTTCTTC.

J is TRBJ1-1 and V is TRBV2; the D is unclear. The V gene's germline CDR1 is SNHLY and CDR2 FYNNEI. V was cut by 5 bases and J by 6 bases, with 19 bases left in between. This CDR3 comprises 15 residues. The CDR3 nucleotides read TGTGCCAGCAGTCCAGACCGAGGGCAGAGGGCTGAAGCTTTCTTT. It encodes CASSPDRGQRAEAFF.

The CDR3 loop reads CASSEQGFNQPQHF. In DNA, the CDR3 is TGTGCCAGCAGTGAGCAGGGTTTCAATCAGCCCCAGCATTTT. The genes are TRBV6-1 and TRBJ1-5; weak D call: TRBD1 (5 bases). The CDR3 spans 14 residues. Trimming shortened V by 3 bases and J by 3 bases, and 9 bases separated the two germline ends. The germline V gene encodes CDR1 MNHNS and CDR2 SASEGT.

The V gene is TRBV18, the J gene TRBJ1-3, with a possible D match to TRBD1 (6 bases). CDR1 is KGHSH and CDR2 is LQKENI in the germline V gene. Trimming left V 2 bases short and J 4 bases short, with 12 bases between. The CDR3 covers 15 residues. The CDR3 loop reads CASSPGSGTGNTIYF. The CDR3 DNA reads TGTGCCAGCTCACCAGGTTCAGGGACAGGAAACACCATATATTTT.

The rearrangement joins TRBV25-1 to TRBJ1-5; 10 positions match TRBD1. V was pared by 6 bases and J by 6 bases, with 5 bases of the junction left unmatched. The CDR3 is 14 residues long. The germline V gene has CDR1 MGHDK and CDR2 SYGVNS. CDR3 amino acids: CASSQTGGGQPQHF. The CDR3 nucleotides are TGTGCCAGCAGCCAGACAGGGGGCGGTCAGCCCCAGCATTTT. Drawing the rest from reference TRBV25-1 and TRBJ1-5, the complete variable domain is EADIYQTPRYLVIGTGKKITLECSQTMGHDKMYWYQQDPGMELHLIHYSYGVNSTEKGDLSSESTVSRIRTEHFPLTLESARPSHTSQYLCASSQTGGGQPQHFGDGTRLSIL.

This chain links TRBV19 with TRBJ1-4, with 8 bases identical to TRBD1. V dropped 3 bases and J dropped 4; count of bases not matched to a gene: 7. The length of the CDR3 is 16 residues. Germline CDR1 and CDR2: LNHDA and SQIVND (reference sequence). The CDR3 sequence: CASSIGSGQGNEKLFF. CDR3 nucleotide sequence: TGTGCCAGTAGTATCGGGTCTGGACAGGGTAATGAAAAACTGTTTTTT.

This clone was counted once. This chain joins TRBV2 and TRBJ2-6; perhaps TRBD1 as D (6 bases). The CDR3 is 17 amino acids. Germline loops: CDR1 SNHLY, CDR2 FYNNEI. With 4 bases removed from V and 0 bases from J, the gap between germline ends came to 13 bases. The CDR3, as DNA: TGTGCCAGCAGTGTTGGACAGCCGAGCTCTGGGGCCAACGTCCTGACTTTC. This translates into CASSVGQPSSGANVLTF.

The chain uses TRBV7-2 and TRBJ1-1; D unclear. The length of the CDR3 is 12 residues. Per the germline V gene, CDR1 is SGHTA and CDR2 is FQGNSA. Trimming removed 5 bases from V and 11 bases from J, with 15 bases in between. The CDR3 nucleotides are TGTGCCAGCAGCCCCGGAATGTTGATGGCTTTCTTT. Translated, it gives CASSPGMLMAFF. Full variable domain (outside the CDR3, taken from reference TRBV7-2 and TRBJ1-1): GAGVSQSPSNKVTEKGKDVELRCDPISGHTALYWYRQSLGQGLEFLIYFQGNSAPDKSGLPSDRFSAERTGGSVSTLTIQRTQQEDSAVYLCASSPGMLMAFFGQGTRLTVV.

V usage is TRBV5-1 and J usage is TRBJ2-1, with 9 bases identical to TRBD2. Germline loops: CDR1 SGHRS, CDR2 YFSETQ. This CDR3 is 14 amino acids long. V lost 0 bases, J lost 8 bases, and 3 bases stayed unmatched. This CDR3 is CASSLASGTDEQFF. DNA of the CDR3: TGCGCCAGCAGCTTGGCTAGCGGGACGGATGAGCAGTTCTTC.

This clone showed up just a few times. The gene calls are TRBV29-1 and TRBJ2-7; D remains unclear. The CDR3 spans 14 residues. CDR1 is SQVTM, CDR2 ANQGSEA, per germline. V was pared by 0 bases and J by 6 bases, with 15 bases between. CDR3 coding DNA: TGCAGCGTTGAAGATACAGTATTGGGATCCGAGCAGTACTTC. This sequence encodes CSVEDTVLGSEQYF.

The V call is TRBV19, the J call TRBJ2-5; 16 bases match TRBD2. Germline lookup yields CDR1 LNHDA and CDR2 SQIVND (reference sequence). Losses at the gene ends were 5 bases for V and 4 bases for J; bases not matched to a gene: 4. The CDR3 runs 16 residues. CDR3 sequence reads: CASSLGTSGRGETQYF. The CDR3 DNA sequence: TGTGCCAGTAGTCTTGGGACTAGCGGGAGGGGAGAGACCCAGTACTTC. Drawing the rest from reference TRBV19 and TRBJ2-5, the complete variable domain is DGGITQSPKYLFRKEGQNVTLSCEQNLNHDAMYWYRQDPGQGLRLIYYSQIVNDFQKGDIAEGYSVSREKKESFPLTVTSAQKNPTAFYLCASSLGTSGRGETQYFGPGTRLLVL.

This clone came up many times. V gene TRBV5-4 combines with J gene TRBJ1-2; D is uncertain. This CDR3 spans 13 amino acids. V lost 4 bases, J lost 8 bases, and 15 bases lay in between. Germline CDR1 and CDR2: SGHNT and YYREEE (reference sequence). CDR3 sequence reads: CASSQDQLDGYTF. The CDR3 DNA is TGTGCCAGCAGCCAGGATCAGTTAGACGGCTACACCTTC.

As regards this clone: The sample holds other DNA sequences that translate to the same CDR3. The V and J genes are TRBV27 and TRBJ1-2; weak D call: TRBD1 (5 bases). The CDR3 runs 13 residues. Germline V CDR1 and CDR2: MNHEY, SMNVEV (reference sequence). V was trimmed by 0 bases and J by 4 bases, leaving 6 bases between them. CDR3 coding DNA: TGTGCCAGCAGTTTATCAGGGACCTATGGCTACACCTTC. Amino acids: CASSLSGTYGYTF.